This T cell receptor (beta chain) comes out of a study of T cells after yellow fever vaccination. About the study: Fractions with few cells were prepared using SMART-Seq v4 Ultra Low Input.

Study results and limitations: Among primary-vaccination clones, most reappeared after the booster, at around 97% for CD4 and under 90% for CD8.

As TCR cDNA was made by 5'RACE template switching, a universal primer site and UMIs were added. TCRdb reprocessed the 5' RACE reads via MiXCR and lists one record per CDR3 protein. The sample consists of roughly 170,000 distinct CDR3 sequences, roughly 8.8% of them appearing once. The V segment lost 5 bases and the J segment 9 bases; nucleotides outside the gene matches: 12. The germline gives CDR1 MNHEY, CDR2 SMNVEV (reference sequence). The CDR3 covers 16 residues. At least ten counts were recorded for this clonotype. Its cognate antigen is unknown. The TCR was taken from a man younger than 30 who received the YFV17D yellow fever vaccine. The specimen was CD8+ T cells sorted from PBMCs, collected 45 days after the yellow fever booster vaccination. The chain links TRBV27 to TRBJ2-2; TRBD1 aligns across 10 bases. The CDR3 reads CASSPPGTGDIRELFF. CDR3 in DNA: TGTGCCAGCAGTCCCCCCGGGACAGGGGACATCCGGGAGCTGTTTTTT.